This T cell receptor (beta chain) appears in the sequencing data of a study of metastatic and nonmetastatic thyroid tumors. At the level of the study: A comparison of repertoires was made across blood and tumor or nodule tissue from malignant and benign thyroid patients. Study-wide points: For both blood and tumor, malignant thyroid tumors reportedly showed significantly higher TCR beta diversity than benign nodules did.

The CDR3 extends over 13 amino acids. Germline V lookup: CDR1 MGHRA, CDR2 YSYEKL. The V and J ends lost 4 bases and 5 bases respectively, with 9 bases between them. In the original analysis: A classifier of distant metastasis in papillary thyroid cancer was built from CDR3 differences (across clinicopathological groups). TCRdb reassembled clones from the PCR reads with MiXCR. These V and J calls derive from TCRdb rather than the authors' analysis. The sample contains about 10,000 clones, approximately 12% of which appear only once. Before thyroid surgery, none of the patients had received any treatment. In this sample, this clone is medium-sized. Its antigen is not identified.

This clonotype was obtained from a female donor with papillary thyroid cancer or a benign thyroid nodule (not recorded which). Some clones in this sample may be carry-over from other donors' samples. This chain joins TRBV4-1 and TRBJ2-1; a weak D match, TRBD2 (6 bases). What was sequenced was blood. CDR3 coding DNA: TGCGCCAGCAGCCTGGGACTCCACAATGAGCAGTTCTTC. It translates to CASSLGLHNEQFF.